The present entry profiles one TCR beta chain with its context. The antigen remains undetermined. These data are taken from a study of T-cell reconstitution after alpha-beta-depleted transplantation in children. Broader study findings: Where some patients showed high TCRbeta diversity at day 60, it came from recipient T cells and thymic progenitors that had survived. Expanded clones from the graft, numbering several hundred, reportedly supplied alpha-beta T cells about two months after transplant. After one year, T-cell counts and TCRbeta diversity mostly came from new T cells.

The CDR3 runs 17 residues. Losses at the gene ends were 2 bases for V and 5 bases for J; bases not matched to a gene: 12. Looked up from germline, CDR1 is MNHEY and CDR2 is SVGEGT. The library targeted TCRbeta and was prepared with unique molecular identifiers. TCRdb independently ran MiXCR on the PCR reads; one entry per CDR3 protein. The sample lists hundreds of thousands of distinct CDR3 sequences; around a sixth were seen once. This TCR was recovered from a male patient aged 2-15 years who had a stem cell transplant for acute lymphoblastic leukemia, so the T cells may come from the graft donor. The specimen comprised PBMCs, mostly from graft donor cells, sampled 360 days after TCRalphabeta/CD19-depleted stem cell transplant. The J gene is TRBJ2-7, the V gene TRBV6-2 or TRBV6-3, with TRBD1 matching 10 bases. This CDR3 reads CASSYHGTGANFDEQYF. The DNA of the CDR3 is TGTGCCAGCAGTTACCACGGGACAGGGGCGAATTTTGACGAGCAGTACTTC.